This T cell receptor beta chain was retrieved from a study of cytomegalovirus exposure and HLA in healthy donors. In the study overall: The approximately 120 validation repertoires, a later analysis reported, used the same platform as the approximately 670 repertoires from the first cohort. Study-level points and caveats: Altogether, 164 TCR beta chains were recorded as cytomegalovirus-associated.

Remarks on this clone: Its matching antigen is unknown.

Some clones are missing from TCRdb's copy, which holds only in-frame ones; the method was immunoSEQ multiplex PCR. The sample contains more than 110,000 clones, less than 90% of which appear only once. The CDR3 totals 16 residues. V lost 5 bases, J lost 0 bases, and 12 bases lay in between. Germline V gene lookup returns CDR1 SGHNT and CDR2 YYREEE (reference sequence). The chain links TRBV5-4 to TRBJ2-6; possible D gene TRBD1, 6 bases. Sequencing was done on a sample of PBMCs. This clonotype was sampled from a man between 18 and 29 years old in good health and CMV-seronegative. The CDR3 here is CASSRDTRSGANVLTF. The CDR3 bases are TGTGCCAGCAGTCGGGACACCCGCTCTGGGGCCAACGTCCTGACTTTC.